The 13 T cell receptor beta chains given below trace back to one sample, sequenced in a study of cytomegalovirus exposure and HLA in healthy donors. Vbeta (60) and Jbeta (13) primers were used in the PCR. Assay used: immunoSEQ multiplex PCR; TCRdb lists only in-frame clones, some missing. The data contain about 170,000 clones, roughly 85% of them singletons. The material sequenced was PBMCs. These receptors all stem from a middle-aged man in good health and CMV-seropositive.

About this clone itself: The junction differs from germline at one of its ends, possibly a read error. The rearrangement links TRBV29-1 to TRBJ2-6; maybe TRBD2 (6 bases). Germline V CDR1 and CDR2: SQVTM, ANQGSEA. CDR3 length: 14 amino acids. This CDR3 is CSVAGESGANGLTF. The CDR3 DNA reads as TGCAGCGTTGCGGGGGAGTCTGGGGCCAACGGCCTGACTTTC.

The rearrangement links TRBV6-1 to TRBJ1-4, with D maybe TRBD1 (6 bases). Per germline, CDR1 MNHNS and CDR2 SASEGT. V lost 9 bases to trimming and J lost 7 bases, with 15 bases between them. The CDR3 has 13 amino acids. CDR3 sequence: CARNRVLGEKLFF. The DNA of the CDR3 is TGTGCCAGGAACAGGGTTTTAGGTGAAAAACTGTTTTTT.

This chain links TRBV28 with TRBJ2-1; TRBD1 agrees at 9 bases. The CDR3 consists of 19 residues. The junction had 22 bases not matched to a gene; V was cut back by 5 bases and J by 8 bases. CDR1 MDHEN and CDR2 SYDVKM come from the germline V gene. The DNA of the CDR3 is TGTGCCAGCAGTATTTTCAGAACGTGGACAGGGGATCTCGGCTATGAGCAGTTCTTC. It encodes CASSIFRTWTGDLGYEQFF.

The chain links TRBV4-2 to TRBJ2-3, with 15 nucleotides matching TRBD2. This CDR3 is built from 17 residues. The ends lost 1 base at V and 4 bases at J; junction bases unmatched: 3. Germline V CDR1 and CDR2: LGHNA, YNFKEQ. Here the CDR3 reads CASSQGGLAGGADTQYF. CDR3 bases: TGTGCCAGCAGCCAAGGTGGACTAGCGGGAGGGGCAGATACGCAGTATTTT.

The V and J genes are TRBV2 and TRBJ2-5; 7 bases match TRBD2. This CDR3 comprises 13 residues. The germline CDR1 and CDR2 sequences are SNHLY and FYNNEI. J was trimmed by 7 bases and V by 3 bases; bases with no gene match: 5. CDR3 in DNA: TGTGCCAGCAGTGAGATATGGGGGGGGACCCAGTACTTC. Its protein is CASSEIWGGTQYF.

Comments on this clone: Germline is not matched at one junction end, which may reflect a read error. The chain recombines TRBV29-1 with TRBJ2-6; 8 bases are shared with TRBD1. The CDR3 runs 16 residues. Germline V gene lookup returns CDR1 SQVTM and CDR2 ANQGSEA. CDR3 DNA sequence: TGCAGCGTAATGGGACAGGCCTTGAACGGGGCCAACGGCCTGACTTTC. This translates into CSVMGQALNGANGLTF.

The gene calls are TRBV7-3 and TRBJ2-1; 10 bases line up with TRBD2. Germline V lookup: CDR1 SGHTA, CDR2 FQGTGA. V was pared by 5 bases and J by 5 bases, with 6 bases of the junction left unmatched. This CDR3 has 15 residues. In nucleotides, the CDR3 is TGTGCCAGCAGCCCGACTAGCGGGTTAAACAATGAGCAGTTCTTC. Translating gives CASSPTSGLNNEQFF.

V gene TRBV30 combines with J gene TRBJ2-1; TRBD2 aligns across 11 bases. V shed 1 base, J shed 6 bases, and the junction held 11 bases outside the gene matches. The CDR3 runs 17 residues. Germline CDR1 and CDR2: GTSNPN and SVGIG (reference sequence). CDR3 region: CAWSEGVLAGVANEQFF. CDR3 in DNA: TGTGCCTGGAGTGAGGGAGTACTAGCGGGAGTCGCCAATGAGCAGTTCTTC. The full variable domain, in which reference TRBV30 and TRBJ2-1 provide the parts outside the CDR3, is SQTIHQWPATLVQPVGSPLSLECTVEGTSNPNLYWYRQAAGRGLQLLFYSVGIGQISSEVPQNLSASRPQDRQFILSSKKLLLSDSGFYLCAWSEGVLAGVANEQFFGPGTRLTVL.

This clone was detected a few times. Here the CDR3 reads CASSLSGYGYTF. For the CDR3, the DNA is TGTGCCAGCAGTTTATCGGGCTATGGCTACACCTTC. The V and J genes are TRBV6-5 and TRBJ1-2, with D unresolved. From germline, CDR1 is MNHEY and CDR2 SVGAGI. The CDR3 loop spans 12 amino acids. Trimming removed 4 bases from V and 4 bases from J, with 7 bases in between.

The chain is built from TRBV5-4 and TRBJ2-2; no clear D. Germline-derived CDR1 and CDR2 are SGHNT and YYREEE (reference sequence). The CDR3 has 16 residues. Trimming removed 3 bases at V and 0 bases at J, with 12 bases between. The CDR3 nucleotides read TGTGCCAGCAGCTCGGGTACCGGGTCGAACACCGGGGAGCTGTTTTTT. It translates to CASSSGTGSNTGELFF. The whole variable domain, filled in from reference TRBV5-4 and TRBJ2-2, reads ETGVTQSPTHLIKTRGQQVTLRCSSQSGHNTVSWYQQALGQGPQFIFQYYREEENGRGNFPPRFSGLQFPNYSSELNVNALELDDSALYLCASSSGTGSNTGELFFGEGSRLTVL.

CDR3 sequence reads: CASSHDRVSANTEAFF. The CDR3 DNA reads TGTGCCAGCAGCCATGACAGGGTGTCGGCGAACACTGAAGCTTTCTTT. This chain uses TRBV7-8 with TRBJ1-1, with 7 bases identical to TRBD1. Germline V CDR1 and CDR2: SGHVS, FQNEAQ. V gave up 5 bases and J gave up 1 base; unmatched junction bases: 10. The CDR3 is 16 residues long.

The J gene is TRBJ1-3, the V gene TRBV11-2, with D maybe TRBD1 (6 bases). Germline V CDR1 and CDR2: SGHAT, FQNNGV. The V end was cut by 6 bases, the J end by 5 bases, with 14 bases between. The CDR3 has 14 residues. CDR3 nucleotide sequence: TGTGCCAGCAGGGAAGGACAGCCTAGAAACACCATATATTTT. Translating gives CASREGQPRNTIYF.

V and J are TRBV9 and TRBJ2-7, with D tentatively TRBD2 (5 bases). Germline loops: CDR1 SGDLS, CDR2 YYNGEE. Trimming took off 2 bases at V and 6 bases at J, with 18 bases between the two ends. This CDR3 has 15 residues. The DNA of the CDR3 is TGTGCCAGCAGCGTGGGCGGGCCCCGGGGTCTCGAGCAGTACTTC. It translates to CASSVGGPRGLEQYF.